Listed here is a single T cell receptor beta chain. Trimming shortened V by 0 bases and J by 4 bases, and 4 bases separated the two germline ends. The CDR3 is 12 amino acids. Germline CDR1 is MNHNY and CDR2 is SVGAGI (reference sequence). The data stem from a study of CD8 T cell repertoires and HIV-1 epitope variants. At the level of the study: Twenty-five autologous and known Gag and Nef epitope variant peptides each stimulated T cells separately. Controls were a CMV, EBV and flu pool, Ebola AY9, and no peptide.

Some clones are missing from TCRdb's copy, which holds only in-frame ones; the method was immunoSEQ multiplex PCR. This table holds 80,000 to 95,000 clones, 60% to 80% found once. Material for sequencing was uncultured baseline CD8+ T cells from peripheral blood mononuclear cells (PBMCs). The chain links TRBV6-6 to TRBJ2-7, with unresolved D. The TCR sequence derives from a male donor with HIV. CDR3 sequence: CASSYSEYEQYF. CDR3 nucleotide sequence: TGTGCCAGCAGTTACTCCGAGTACGAGCAGTACTTC.